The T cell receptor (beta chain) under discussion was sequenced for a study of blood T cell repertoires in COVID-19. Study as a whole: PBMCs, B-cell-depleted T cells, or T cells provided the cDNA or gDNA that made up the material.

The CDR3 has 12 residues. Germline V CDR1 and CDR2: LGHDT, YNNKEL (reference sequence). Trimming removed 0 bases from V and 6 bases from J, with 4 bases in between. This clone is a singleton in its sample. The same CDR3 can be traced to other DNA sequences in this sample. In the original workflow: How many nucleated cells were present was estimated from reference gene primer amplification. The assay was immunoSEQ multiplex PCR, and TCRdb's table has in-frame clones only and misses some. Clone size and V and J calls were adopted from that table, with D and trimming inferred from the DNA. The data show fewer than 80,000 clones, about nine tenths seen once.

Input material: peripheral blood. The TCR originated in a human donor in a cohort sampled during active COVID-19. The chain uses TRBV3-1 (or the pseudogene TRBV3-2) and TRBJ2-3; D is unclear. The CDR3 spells CASSQDRDTQYF. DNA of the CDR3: TGTGCCAGCAGCCAAGACCGGGATACGCAGTATTTT.